These 18 T cell receptor beta chains were sequenced from one sample in a study of cytomegalovirus exposure and HLA in healthy donors. 13 Jbeta primers and 60 Vbeta primers were used for the PCR. Some clones are missing from TCRdb's copy, which holds only in-frame ones; the method was immunoSEQ multiplex PCR. The sample contains about 210,000 clones, over 80% of which appear only once. Sequences were obtained from PBMCs. The source is a woman aged 45-60 years in good health and CMV-seropositive.

The rearrangement uses TRBV6-5 and TRBJ1-2; unclear D gene. Trimming took off 0 bases at V and 4 bases at J, with 15 bases between the two ends. Germline CDR1 reads MNHEY; CDR2 reads SVGAGI. The CDR3 has 16 residues. CDR3 sequence (DNA): TGTGCCAGCAGTTACTCGTCGGGGAATGGGATCTATGGCTACACCTTC. Encoded protein: CASSYSSGNGIYGYTF.

This clone was seen only once. This chain joins TRBV7-2 and TRBJ1-2; D is undetermined. CDR1 is SGHTA, CDR2 FQGNSA, per germline. Trimming stripped 7 bases from V and 4 bases from J, with 13 bases between. The CDR3 runs 13 residues. The CDR3 nucleotides are TGTGCCAGCACAACCGGGAGGAGCTATGGCTACACCTTC. It specifies CASTTGRSYGYTF.

This clone has more than one count but fewer than ten. The chain is built from TRBV27 and TRBJ1-2, with D possibly being TRBD1 (6 bases). V gave up 5 bases and J gave up 4 bases, with 20 bases separating them. Germline CDR1 and CDR2: MNHEY and SMNVEV (reference sequence). CDR3 size: 16 residues. CDR3 region: CASSAEGQPGSYGYTF. Here the CDR3 DNA reads TGTGCCAGCAGTGCGGAAGGACAGCCTGGGAGCTATGGCTACACCTTC.

Here the CDR3 reads CASSYHVGQGNSPLHF. The CDR3 region has the DNA TGTGCCAGCAGCTACCATGTGGGACAGGGGAATTCACCCCTCCACTTT. This chain joins TRBV6-5 and TRBJ1-6; 10 positions agree with TRBD1. The CDR3 sequence is 16 residues long. The V and J ends lost 6 bases and 7 bases, in that order; junction bases with no gene match: 9. Germline V gene lookup returns CDR1 MNHEY and CDR2 SVGAGI.

This chain connects TRBV5-1 to TRBJ1-4, with TRBD1 matching 9 bases. CDR3 length: 16 amino acids. The germline V gene encodes CDR1 SGHRS and CDR2 YFSETQ. V lost 0 bases, J lost 8 bases, and 8 bases stayed unmatched. The CDR3 region is CASSLAGGTGFEKLFF. CDR3 coding DNA: TGCGCCAGCAGCTTGGCCGGGGGGACAGGGTTCGAAAAACTGTTTTTT.

V gene TRBV6-1 combines with J gene TRBJ1-3; possibly TRBD1 for D (6 bases). The length of the CDR3 is 17 residues. Trimming cost V 4 bases and J 0 bases, with 16 bases left between them. The V gene's germline CDR1 is MNHNS and CDR2 SASEGT. CDR3 sequence: CASSVGPTGISGNTIYF. The CDR3 coding sequence is TGTGCCAGCAGTGTTGGACCTACAGGGATCTCTGGAAACACCATATATTTT.

CDR3: CASSLDQGRSTEAFF. The CDR3 DNA follows: TGTGCCAGCAGCTTAGATCAGGGGCGGAGCACTGAAGCTTTCTTT. This chain joins TRBV7-4 and TRBJ1-1; weak D call: TRBD1 (6 bases). V shed 1 base and J shed 4 bases, with 13 bases lying between them. CDR3 length: 15 amino acids. Germline lookup yields CDR1 SGHVT and CDR2 SQSDAQ.

The table lists this clone with a few counts. V is TRBV18 and J is TRBJ2-6, with TRBD1 matching over 8 bases. The V segment lost 4 bases and the J segment 1 base; nucleotides outside the gene matches: 6. CDR3 length: 17 residues. Germline V gene data show CDR1 as KGHSH and CDR2 as LQKENI. CDR3 nucleotide sequence: TGTGCCAGCTCACAACAGGGGGTCACATCTGGGGCCAACGTCCTGACTTTC. Its translation: CASSQQGVTSGANVLTF.

The CDR3 spells CASRVTGDSGNTIYF. The CDR3 nucleotides are TGCGCCAGCAGGGTAACAGGGGACTCTGGAAACACCATATATTTT. The chain recombines TRBV10-2 with TRBJ1-3; TRBD1 aligns across 7 bases. Germline V CDR1 and CDR2: WSHSY, SAAADI. V dropped 6 bases and J dropped 0; count of bases not matched to a gene: 5. The CDR3 runs to 15 residues.

The chain uses TRBV5-1 and TRBJ1-5; a weak D match, TRBD1 (6 bases). From germline, CDR1 is SGHRS and CDR2 YFSETQ. The V gene lost 2 bases and the J gene lost 7 bases, with 16 bases spanning the gap. The CDR3 consists of 15 residues. CDR3: CASSFAAGADQPQHF. CDR3 bases: TGCGCCAGCAGCTTCGCGGCAGGGGCGGACCAGCCCCAGCATTTT.

The CDR3 is CSVDGTAGETQYF. The CDR3 DNA follows: TGCAGCGTTGATGGGACGGCGGGGGAGACCCAGTACTTC. The chain recombines TRBV29-1 with TRBJ2-5; possible D gene TRBD2, 6 bases. Germline assignment: CDR1 SQVTM and CDR2 ANQGSEA. The V end was cut by 3 bases, the J end by 5 bases, with 13 bases between. This CDR3 spans 13 amino acids. Full variable domain (rest looked up from reference TRBV29-1 and TRBJ2-5): SAVISQKPSRDICQRGTSLTIQCQVDSQVTMMFWYRQQPGQSLTLIATANQGSEATYESGFVIDKFPISRPNLTFSTLTVSNMSPEDSSIYLCSVDGTAGETQYFGPGTRLLVL.

This chain connects TRBV28 to TRBJ2-1, with D hard to call. CDR1 is MDHEN, CDR2 SYDVKM, per germline. The CDR3 runs to 11 residues. V was pared by 6 bases and J by 5 bases, with 5 bases between. CDR3 nucleotide sequence: TGTGCCAGCAGCCTCCACAATGAGCAGTTCTTC. Translation: CASSLHNEQFF.

The chain links TRBV9 to TRBJ2-5; 8 nucleotides align to TRBD2. Gene TRBJ2-7 matches the end of the DNA better, so the J call may be wrong. Germline V gives CDR1 SGDLS, CDR2 YYNGEE. The length of the CDR3 is 15 residues. CDR3 nucleotides: TGTGCCAGCAGCCCATCGGGGGGGGGAACCTACGAGCAGTACTTC. Translating gives CASSPSGGGTYEQYF.

The V call is TRBV28, the J call TRBJ2-2, with D possibly matching TRBD1 (6 bases). The CDR3 totals 15 residues. CDR1 is MDHEN and CDR2 is SYDVKM in the germline V gene. Trimming shortened V by 5 bases and J by 4 bases, and 14 bases separated the two germline ends. CDR3 residues: CASSGPGTTTGELFF. The CDR3 DNA reads as TGTGCCAGCAGTGGCCCCGGGACAACCACCGGGGAGCTGTTTTTT.

Many counts were recorded for this clone. V usage is TRBV6-1 and J usage is TRBJ1-2, with a weak D call TRBD1 (6 bases). The germline V gene has CDR1 MNHNS and CDR2 SASEGT. Trimming removed 7 bases at V and 4 bases at J, with 16 bases between. The length of the CDR3 is 14 residues. CDR3 in amino acids: CASTLGTGSYGYTF. CDR3 DNA sequence: TGTGCCAGCACCCTGGGTACAGGGAGCTATGGCTACACCTTC.

This rearrangement joins TRBV10-3 to TRBJ1-6; the D gene is possibly TRBD1 (6 bases). V lost 6 bases to trimming and J lost 6 bases, with 9 bases between them. Germline lookup yields CDR1 ENHRY and CDR2 SYGVKD. The CDR3 consists of 13 residues. As DNA, the CDR3 is TGTGCCATCAGCGCAGGGGTTAATTCACCCCTCCACTTT. Translating gives CAISAGVNSPLHF.

The genes are TRBV6-1 and TRBJ2-7; TRBD1 is a possible D gene (5 bases). CDR1 MNHNS and CDR2 SASEGT come from the germline V gene. The CDR3 runs 13 residues. Trimming stripped 6 bases from V and 6 bases from J, with 15 bases between. CDR3 sequence (DNA): TGTGCCAGCAGGGTAACAACAGGATTCGAGCAGTACTTC. It translates to CASRVTTGFEQYF.

The genes are TRBV5-6 and TRBJ1-3; D ambiguous. With 0 bases removed from V and 3 bases from J, the gap between germline ends came to 7 bases. Germline loops: CDR1 SGHDT, CDR2 YYEEEE. The CDR3 contains 14 residues. This chain's CDR3 is CASSLVAGGNTIYF. The DNA for the CDR3 is TGTGCCAGCAGCTTGGTGGCAGGTGGAAACACCATATATTTT. Complete variable domain (other parts from reference TRBV5-6 and TRBJ1-3): DAGVTQSPTHLIKTRGQQVTLRCSPKSGHDTVSWYQQALGQGPQFIFQYYEEEERQRGNFPDRFSGHQFPNYSSELNVNALLLGDSALYLCASSLVAGGNTIYFGEGSWLTVV.